This TCR beta chain was documented in a study of CD8 T cells in ankylosing spondylitis. It was by quantitative 5'-RACE with molecular barcodes that TCR beta libraries were made. One entry per CDR3 protein results from TCRdb running MiXCR on the 5' RACE reads. The repertoire consists of hundreds of thousands of distinct CDR3 sequences, with 20% to 25% occurring once and the leading ten covering around 13%. The TCR sequence derives from a male donor with ankylosing spondylitis or in good health (not recorded which). Sequencing was done on a sample of blood, either unsorted or a sorted T cell fraction (not recorded which).

The CDR3 DNA is TGTGCCAGCAGCTTATCTTTAAGGACAGTCTCCTACGAGCAGTACTTC. It encodes CASSLSLRTVSYEQYF. This chain connects TRBV7-9 to TRBJ2-7; a possible D gene is TRBD1 (6 bases). This CDR3 region has 16 residues. Germline-derived CDR1 and CDR2 are SEHNR and FQNEAQ (reference sequence). V was shortened by 2 bases and J by 0 bases, with 14 bases between the two germline ends. Looking up the rest from reference TRBV7-9 and TRBJ2-7 gives the full variable domain: DTGVSQNPRHKITKRGQNVTFRCDPISEHNRLYWYRQTLGQGPEFLTYFQNEAQLEKSRLLSDRFSAERPKGSFSTLEIQRTEQGDSAMYLCASSLSLRTVSYEQYFGPGTRLTVT.